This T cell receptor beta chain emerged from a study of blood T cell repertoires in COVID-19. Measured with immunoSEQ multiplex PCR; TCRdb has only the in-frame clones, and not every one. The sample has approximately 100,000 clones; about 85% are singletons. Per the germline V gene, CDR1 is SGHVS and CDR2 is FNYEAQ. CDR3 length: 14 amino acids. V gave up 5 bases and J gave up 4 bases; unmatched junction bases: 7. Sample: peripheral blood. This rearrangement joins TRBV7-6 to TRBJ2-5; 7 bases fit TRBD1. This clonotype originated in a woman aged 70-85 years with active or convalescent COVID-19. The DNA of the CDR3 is TGTGCCAGCAGCCCGCGGCCAGGGGGAGAGACCCAGTACTTC. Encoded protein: CASSPRPGGETQYF.